The rows below give T cell receptor beta chains drawn from one sample of a study of blood T cell repertoires in COVID-19. Sequencing used immunoSEQ multiplex PCR; TCRdb keeps in-frame clones, though not all of them. Of a few hundred thousand clones listed, 85% to 90% were seen once; the top ten hold about 2.9%. The sample was peripheral blood. The receptors shown here come from a man aged 55 to 70 with acute or convalescent COVID-19. Both conserved end residues are part of each CDR3.

J gene: TRBJ1-5; V gene: TRBV5-6; CDR3 protein: CASSLRQDQPQHF
J gene: TRBJ1-6; V gene: TRBV7-2; CDR3 protein: CASSLGDSEWDSPLHF
J gene: TRBJ2-3; V gene: TRBV15; CDR3 protein: CATSRKTGGFTDTQYF
J gene: TRBJ2-3; V gene: TRBV3-1/TRBV3-2; CDR3 protein: CASSQGPGADTQYF
J gene: TRBJ2-5; V gene: TRBV5-1; CDR3 protein: CASSLSRDRGVETQYF
J gene: TRBJ2-2; V gene: TRBV27; CDR3 protein: CASSLNSGRTGELFF
J gene: TRBJ1-2; V gene: TRBV6-6; CDR3 protein: CASRQTGPPGYTF
J gene: TRBJ1-2; V gene: TRBV18; CDR3 protein: CASPKGQGANGYTF
J gene: TRBJ1-6; V gene: TRBV9; CDR3 protein: CASSQGTESPLHF
J gene: TRBJ2-1; V gene: TRBV19; CDR3 protein: CASSRGGAGDNEQFF
J gene: TRBJ2-2; V gene: TRBV5-8; CDR3 protein: CASSQTTGTGFSTGELFF
J gene: TRBJ2-7; V gene: TRBV5-4; CDR3 protein: CASSPYRGPTYEQYF
J gene: TRBJ2-2; V gene: TRBV28; CDR3 protein: CASSFWPASDRDGTGELFF
J gene: TRBJ1-1; V gene: TRBV18; CDR3 protein: CASSNSQGALSTEAFF
J gene: TRBJ1-3; V gene: TRBV6-5; CDR3 protein: CASSVLSGNTIYF
J gene: TRBJ2-3; V gene: TRBV9; CDR3 protein: CASSVGLSNLGSDTQYF
J gene: TRBJ1-1; V gene: TRBV19; CDR3 protein: CASSIRGGGVAEAFF
J gene: TRBJ1-1; V gene: TRBV11-2; CDR3 protein: CASSPQTGQNSEAFF
J gene: TRBJ1-1; V gene: TRBV7-3; CDR3 protein: CASSGEGGMEKAFF
J gene: TRBJ1-1; V gene: TRBV25-1; CDR3 protein: CASRLTGGLGYGEAFF
J gene: TRBJ1-1; V gene: TRBV19; CDR3 protein: CASSLRVGTEAFF
J gene: TRBJ2-7; V gene: TRBV10-1; CDR3 protein: CASSAGGFGTGIGYEQYF
J gene: TRBJ1-4; V gene: TRBV11-2; CDR3 protein: CASSRTTGGDPTNEKLFF
J gene: TRBJ2-3; V gene: TRBV19; CDR3 protein: CASRDRGTDTQYF
J gene: TRBJ2-3; V gene: TRBV7-9; CDR3 protein: CASTNGLAGRTDTQYF
J gene: TRBJ1-2; V gene: TRBV7-2; CDR3 protein: CASSPRLGSYNYGYTF
J gene: TRBJ2-3; V gene: TRBV10-3; CDR3 protein: CAISASTDTQYF
J gene: TRBJ1-1; V gene: TRBV11-2; CDR3 protein: CASSLGGQGAFF
J gene: TRBJ2-7; V gene: TRBV6-2/TRBV6-3; CDR3 protein: CASSYSGQGAYYEQYF
J gene: TRBJ2-6; V gene: TRBV5-1; CDR3 protein: CASSWTPAAGANVLTF
J gene: TRBJ1-3; V gene: TRBV7-9; CDR3 protein: CASSPQAPGGGNTIYF
J gene: TRBJ2-1; V gene: TRBV5-1; CDR3 protein: CASSDTSKRGGGNEQFF
J gene: TRBJ2-1; V gene: TRBV7-3; CDR3 protein: CASSLTARGSYNEQFF
J gene: TRBJ1-2; V gene: TRBV19; CDR3 protein: CASTFDKQGYTF
J gene: TRBJ1-1; V gene: TRBV7-2; CDR3 protein: CASSQARGREAFF